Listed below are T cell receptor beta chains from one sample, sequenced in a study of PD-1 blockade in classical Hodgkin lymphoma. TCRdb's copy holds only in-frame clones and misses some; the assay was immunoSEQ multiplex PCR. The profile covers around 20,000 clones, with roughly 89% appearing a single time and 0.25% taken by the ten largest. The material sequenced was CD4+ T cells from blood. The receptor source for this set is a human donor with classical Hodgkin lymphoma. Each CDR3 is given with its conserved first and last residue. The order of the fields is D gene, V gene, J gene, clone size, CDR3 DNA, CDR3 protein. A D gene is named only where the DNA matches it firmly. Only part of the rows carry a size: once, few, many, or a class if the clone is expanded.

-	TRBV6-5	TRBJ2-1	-	TGTGCCAGCAGTTACTTGGGGGCGAGCTCCTACAATGAGCAGTTCTTC	CASSYLGASSYNEQFF
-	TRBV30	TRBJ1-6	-	TGTGCCTGGAGCGCTACAGTATTTAATTCACCCCTCCACTTT	CAWSATVFNSPLHF
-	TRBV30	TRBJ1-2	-	TGTGCCTGGAGTGTACAGCCCACTAACTATGGCTACACCTTC	CAWSVQPTNYGYTF
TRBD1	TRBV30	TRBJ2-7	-	TGTGCCTGGAAATACCAGGGGGCTAGGGCCTACGAGCAGTACTTC	CAWKYQGARAYEQYF
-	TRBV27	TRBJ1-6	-	TGTGCGTGTAAGGGGGGAAGCTCCTATAATTCACCCCTCCACTTT	CACKGGSSYNSPLHF
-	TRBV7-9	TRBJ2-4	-	TGTGCCAGCAGCTCTCGAGACAGCCGAATGGGAGTGGCCAAAAACATTCAGTACTTC	CASSSRDSRMGVAKNIQYF
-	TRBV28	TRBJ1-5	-	TGTGCCAGCACCCCTCGGGAGGCGGTTCCTAGCAATCAGCCCCAGCATTTT	CASTPREAVPSNQPQHF
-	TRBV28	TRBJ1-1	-	TGTGCCAGCAGCCCCCCCGCTTTCTTT	CASSPPAFF
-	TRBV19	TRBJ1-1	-	TGTGCCAGTAGTATCACGGGGGGAGATAACACTGAAGCTTTCTTT	CASSITGGDNTEAFF
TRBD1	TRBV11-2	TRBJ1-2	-	TGTGCCAGCAGCCCGGGACAGGGGGCAACGTATGGCTACACCTTC	CASSPGQGATYGYTF
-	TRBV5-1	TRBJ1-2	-	TGCGCCAGCAGCTTGGAGGGGGGCGCGGACTATGGCTACACCTTC	CASSLEGGADYGYTF
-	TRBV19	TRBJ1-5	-	TGTGCCAGTAGTCCCGGGCCCAAGTTGGTAGGTCAGCCCCAGCATTTT	CASSPGPKLVGQPQHF
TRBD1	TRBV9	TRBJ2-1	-	TGTGCCAGCAGCGTGGGACAGGGCAATGAGCAGTTCTTC	CASSVGQGNEQFF
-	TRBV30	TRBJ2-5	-	TGTGCCTGGAGTGTTTTGACGGGAGAAGAAGAGACCCAGTACTTC	CAWSVLTGEEETQYF
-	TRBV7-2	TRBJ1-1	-	TGTGCCAGCAGCTCCGGTCCAGTGAACACTGAAGCTTTCTTT	CASSSGPVNTEAFF
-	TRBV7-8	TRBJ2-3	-	TGTGCCAGCAGCTTAGCGGGGGGCAGAGATACGCAGTATTTT	CASSLAGGRDTQYF
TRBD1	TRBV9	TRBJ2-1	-	TGTGCCAGCAGCGTAGCTCTCGCAGGGGGCTCGGGTATCAATGAGCAGTTCTTC	CASSVALAGGSGINEQFF
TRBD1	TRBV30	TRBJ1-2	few	TGTGCCTGGACCGGGGGGACAGGGGTCCCCTTGGTCTATGGCTACACCTTC	CAWTGGTGVPLVYGYTF
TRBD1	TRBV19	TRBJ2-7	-	TGTGCCAGTAGATGGACAGGGGGGGACTCCTACGAGCAGTACTTC	CASRWTGGDSYEQYF
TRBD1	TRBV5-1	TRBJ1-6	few	TGCGCCAGCAGCCCCGGGACAGACTCACCCCTCCACTTT	CASSPGTDSPLHF
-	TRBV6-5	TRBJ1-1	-	TGTGCCAGCAGTAGTCGGGCCTCGAACACTGAAGCTTTCTTT	CASSSRASNTEAFF
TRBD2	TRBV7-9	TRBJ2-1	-	TGTGCCAGCAGCTTAGGACAACTGGGACTAGCGGGAGGTGTTGATGAGCAGTTCTTC	CASSLGQLGLAGGVDEQFF
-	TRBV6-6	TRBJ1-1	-	TGTGCCAGCAGCCCCCGGGGTGGGACTGAAGCTTTCTTT	CASSPRGGTEAFF
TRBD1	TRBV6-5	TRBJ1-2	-	TGTGCCAGCAGTTCTACCGGGACAGGGCCCTATGGCTACACCTTC	CASSSTGTGPYGYTF
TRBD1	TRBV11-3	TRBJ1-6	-	TGTGCCAGCAGCCCTGGTGGGACAGGGTATTCACCCCTCCACTTT	CASSPGGTGYSPLHF
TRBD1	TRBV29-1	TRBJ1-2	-	TGCAGCGCAGGGGACAGGGGGCTCGGCTACACCTTC	CSAGDRGLGYTF
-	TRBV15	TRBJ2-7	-	TGTGCCACCAGCAGAGATAGGACAGACGTCTACGAGCAGTACTTC	CATSRDRTDVYEQYF
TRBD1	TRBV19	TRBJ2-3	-	TGTGCCAGTAGTAACCCCCTACAGGGGCGGACGCAGTATTTT	CASSNPLQGRTQYF
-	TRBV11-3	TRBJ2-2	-	TGTGCCAGCAGCTTAGAGGTGGGGGGCCCCACCGGGGAGCTGTTTTTT	CASSLEVGGPTGELFF